This passage covers 31 T cell receptor beta chains from one sample sequenced in a study of blood T cell repertoires in COVID-19. Sequencing was performed with immunoSEQ multiplex PCR; in TCRdb, only in-frame clones are kept and a portion is missing. The sample records some 150,000 clones, roughly 87% being singletons. The sequenced sample consisted of peripheral blood. The receptors were sampled from a woman aged 45 to 65 with acute or convalescent COVID-19.

V is TRBV7-3 and J is TRBJ2-1; D is ambiguous. The germline V gene has CDR1 SGHTA and CDR2 FQGTGA. The CDR3 runs to 14 residues. Trimming pared 2 bases from V and 6 bases from J, leaving 11 bases between. CDR3 in amino acids: CASSLGLDTNEQFF. The CDR3 DNA reads TGTGCCAGCAGCTTAGGGTTAGACACCAATGAGCAGTTCTTC.

The chain couples TRBV12-3 or TRBV12-4 to TRBJ1-2; D may be TRBD1 (6 bases). The CDR3 extends over 12 amino acids. Trimming left V 5 bases short and J 14 bases short, with 18 bases between. The CDR3 coding sequence is TGTGCCAGCAGTCTAGGGGGGGAGCTTACTACCTTC. Its translation: CASSLGGELTTF.

This clone was recorded only once. This chain uses TRBV3-1 (or the pseudogene TRBV3-2) with TRBJ2-1; TRBD2 agrees at 8 bases. The CDR3 runs to 16 residues. Germline V gene sequence: CDR1 LGHDT, CDR2 YNNKEL (reference sequence). Unmatched junction bases numbered 7, after V lost 1 base and J lost 5 bases. CDR3 in amino acids: CASSQGRSGSDNEQFF. As DNA, the CDR3 is TGTGCCAGCAGCCAAGGTAGAAGCGGGAGTGACAATGAGCAGTTCTTC.

The V and J genes are TRBV7-6 and TRBJ2-3; 7 bases agree with TRBD2. The V gene end was trimmed by 3 bases and the J gene end by 0 bases; junction bases not matched to a gene: 15. The length of the CDR3 is 19 residues. CDR1 is SGHVS, CDR2 FNYEAQ, per germline. The CDR3 DNA sequence: TGTGCCAGCAGCTTCGCGGATACGGGGGGAGGTTCTAGCACAGATACGCAGTATTTT. Protein product: CASSFADTGGGSSTDTQYF.

The genes are TRBV5-4 and TRBJ1-6; maybe TRBD1 (6 bases). V was trimmed by 6 bases and J by 3 bases, leaving 13 bases between them. The CDR3 covers 15 residues. CDR1 is SGHNT, CDR2 YYREEE, per germline (reference sequence). The CDR3 nucleotides are TGTGCCAGCACCCTTAACAGGGACTATAATTCACCCCTCCACTTT. Translated: CASTLNRDYNSPLHF.

This clone was recorded a few times. The chain links TRBV29-1 to TRBJ2-6; D is perhaps TRBD1 (5 bases). This CDR3 has 13 amino acids. Looked up from germline, CDR1 is SQVTM and CDR2 is ANQGSEA. The V end was cut by 7 bases, the J end by 0 bases, with 7 bases between. The CDR3 nucleotides are TGCAGCGGGACATCCTCTGGGGCCAACGTCCTGACTTTC. Protein product: CSGTSSGANVLTF.

This chain uses TRBV3-1 (or the pseudogene TRBV3-2) with TRBJ2-3; TRBD2 aligns across 7 bases. This CDR3 is 15 amino acids long. The V gene end was trimmed by 4 bases and the J gene end by 8 bases; junction bases not matched to a gene: 12. Germline V gene sequence: CDR1 LGHDT, CDR2 YNNKEL (reference sequence). The DNA of the CDR3 is TGTGCCAGCAGCCTTTCTTGGACTAGTCAAAGTACGCAGTATTTT. Amino acid sequence: CASSLSWTSQSTQYF.

This chain's CDR3 is CASSLGPLDSITDTQYF. CDR3 coding DNA: TGTGCCAGCAGCTTAGGACCTTTGGACAGTATCACAGATACGCAGTATTTT. The rearrangement joins TRBV7-9 to TRBJ2-3; the D gene is possibly TRBD1 (6 bases). CDR1 is SEHNR and CDR2 is FQNEAQ in the germline V gene (reference sequence). This CDR3 comprises 17 residues. V was trimmed by 1 base and J by 2 bases, leaving 16 bases between them.

The rearrangement uses TRBV10-3 and TRBJ1-2; a weak D match, TRBD1 (6 bases). This CDR3 spans 14 amino acids. Germline V gene data show CDR1 as ENHRY and CDR2 as SYGVKD. Trimming took 3 bases from V and 5 from J, leaving 13 bases between them. The CDR3 is CAISEGGNGYGYTF. CDR3 in DNA: TGTGCCATCAGTGAAGGGGGAAATGGATATGGCTACACCTTC.

The chain links TRBV7-2 to TRBJ2-4; TRBD2 agrees at 15 bases. The CDR3 runs 19 residues. Germline-derived CDR1 and CDR2 are SGHTA and FQGNSA. Trimming at V came to 2 bases and at J to 0 bases, leaving 5 bases not matched to a gene. CDR3 sequence: CASSLRTSGGVVAKNIQYF. DNA of the CDR3: TGTGCCAGCAGCTTAAGGACTAGCGGGGGGGTGGTAGCCAAAAACATTCAGTACTTC.

The chain recombines TRBV14 with TRBJ2-7; 10 nucleotides align to TRBD2. The V segment lost 4 bases and the J segment 3 bases; nucleotides outside the gene matches: 6. The CDR3 contains 15 residues. Germline V gives CDR1 SGHDN, CDR2 FVKESK. CDR3 coding DNA: TGTGCCAGCAGCCTGACCCTAGCGGGGGACTACGAGCAGTACTTC. As protein: CASSLTLAGDYEQYF.

The DNA for the CDR3 is TGTGCCAGCAGCCCATTCGGGGGGGCTAACACCGGGGAGCTGTTTTTT. This codes for CASSPFGGANTGELFF. The chain recombines TRBV3-1 (or the pseudogene TRBV3-2) with TRBJ2-2, with TRBD2 matching 8 bases. Trimming cost V 4 bases and J 2 bases; bases outside gene matches: 6. From germline, CDR1 is LGHDT and CDR2 YNNKEL (reference sequence). The CDR3 spans 16 residues.

The chain joins TRBV6-1 to TRBJ2-3; 9 bases line up with TRBD2. The germline CDR1 and CDR2 sequences are MNHNS and SASEGT. V lost 2 bases, J lost 3 bases, and 12 bases stayed unmatched. This CDR3 comprises 18 residues. The CDR3 DNA sequence: TGTGCCAGCAGTGAACTGGGGGGCAGCGGGAGGTTGACAGATACGCAGTATTTT. It is translated as CASSELGGSGRLTDTQYF.

The chain is built from TRBV5-6 and TRBJ1-1; 9 bases line up with TRBD1. The V gene's germline CDR1 is SGHDT and CDR2 YYEEEE. V lost 0 bases and J lost 11; bases outside the gene matches: 14. There are 16 residues in the CDR3. CDR3 DNA: TGTGCCAGCAGCTTGGAAGGGACAGGGACTTATTGGCGGGCTTTCTTT. It translates to CASSLEGTGTYWRAFF.

The chain recombines TRBV7-3 with TRBJ2-1, with TRBD2 matching 14 bases. The CDR3 has 15 residues. Germline V gene lookup returns CDR1 SGHTA and CDR2 FQGTGA. V shed 3 bases, J shed 7 bases, and the junction held 2 bases outside the gene matches. CDR3 DNA sequence: TGTGCCAGCAGCTTGACTAGCGGGAGGGCAAATGAGCAGTTCTTC. Protein sequence: CASSLTSGRANEQFF.

This clone appeared a few times. The chain employs TRBV19 and TRBJ1-1; D remains unclear. CDR3 length: 14 residues. The germline V gene has CDR1 LNHDA and CDR2 SQIVND (reference sequence). The V end lost 2 bases, the J end lost 4 bases, and 11 bases lay between the germline ends. Here the CDR3 reads CASSIPGVGTEAFF. The CDR3 DNA sequence: TGTGCCAGTAGTATACCCGGGGTGGGCACTGAAGCTTTCTTT.

This chain uses TRBV3-1 (or the pseudogene TRBV3-2) with TRBJ2-1; D gene ambiguous. Germline CDR1 LGHDT, CDR2 YNNKEL (reference sequence). The CDR3 totals 13 residues. Trimming left V 4 bases short and J 0 bases short, with 4 bases between. The CDR3 DNA follows: TGTGCCAGCAGCCCCAGCTCCTACAATGAGCAGTTCTTC. Translated, it gives CASSPSSYNEQFF.

Only a few counts were recorded for this clone. The chain employs TRBV11-1 and TRBJ1-1; D perhaps matches TRBD1 (6 bases). Per germline, CDR1 SGHAT and CDR2 FQDESV (reference sequence). This CDR3 has 13 residues. Trimming stripped 5 bases from V and 1 base from J, with 8 bases between. The CDR3 nucleotides are TGTGCCAGCAGCGCACAGGGGAACACTGAAGCTTTCTTT. Translation: CASSAQGNTEAFF. Supplemented by reference TRBV11-1 and TRBJ1-1, the full variable domain reads EAEVAQSPRYKITEKSQAVAFWCDPISGHATLYWYRQILGQGPELLVQFQDESVVDDSQLPKDRFSAERLKGVDSTLKIQPAELGDSAMYLCASSAQGNTEAFFGQGTRLTVV.

This clone has just one count. This chain joins TRBV7-2 and TRBJ1-1, with 7 bases fitting TRBD1. The germline V gene has CDR1 SGHTA and CDR2 FQGNSA. The CDR3 is made up of 15 amino acids. The trim removed 0 bases at V and 6 bases at J, leaving 7 bases unmatched. The CDR3 nucleotides are TGTGCCAGCAGCTTAGCCCGGCAGGGGGGAGCTGAAGCTTTCTTT. Translated, it gives CASSLARQGGAEAFF.

This chain links TRBV5-1 with TRBJ1-1, with a tentative D call TRBD1 (5 bases). V lost 0 bases, J lost 3 bases, and 12 bases lay in between. The CDR3 spans 15 residues. Germline-derived CDR1 and CDR2 are SGHRS and YFSETQ. In DNA, the CDR3 is TGCGCCAGCAGCTTGGTTTTCGGGGGTGACACTGAAGCTTTCTTT. Protein: CASSLVFGGDTEAFF.

The CDR3: CASSSSRSSYNEQFF. The CDR3 DNA reads TGTGCCAGCAGTTCTAGTCGTAGCTCCTACAATGAGCAGTTCTTC. J is TRBJ2-1 and V is TRBV6-5; D ambiguous. The CDR3 length is 15 residues. The germline V and J ends were trimmed by 4 bases and 0 bases, with 10 bases remaining between them. Germline lookup yields CDR1 MNHEY and CDR2 SVGAGI.

J is TRBJ1-2 and V is TRBV19, with TRBD1 identical over 8 bases. This CDR3 is 15 amino acids long. Looked up from germline, CDR1 is LNHDA and CDR2 is SQIVND (reference sequence). V shed 5 bases, J shed 2 bases, and the junction held 7 bases outside the gene matches. The CDR3 nucleotides are TGTGCCAGTAGTCAACACAGGGGGATGAACTATGGCTACACCTTC. Protein sequence: CASSQHRGMNYGYTF.

The CDR3, as DNA: TGTGCCAGTAGGCCGGGACAGTCGTACTACGAGCAGTACTTC. This codes for CASRPGQSYYEQYF. The gene calls are TRBV19 and TRBJ2-7, with 7 bases aligning to TRBD1. CDR1 and CDR2 (germline): LNHDA, SQIVND (reference sequence). This CDR3 has 14 residues. V was clipped by 6 bases and J by 3 bases; unmatched bases: 8.

The chain joins TRBV5-1 to TRBJ1-1; D ambiguous. V was cut by 2 bases and J by 3 bases, with 17 bases left in between. Germline assignment: CDR1 SGHRS and CDR2 YFSETQ. This CDR3 is 16 amino acids long. CDR3 amino acids: CASSLLGYSGDTEAFF. CDR3 in DNA: TGCGCCAGCAGCTTATTGGGCTATAGCGGGGACACTGAAGCTTTCTTT.

The V gene is TRBV5-1, the J gene TRBJ1-1; D possibly corresponds to TRBD1 (5 bases). The CDR3 length is 14 residues. Germline lookup yields CDR1 SGHRS and CDR2 YFSETQ. Trimming shortened V by 5 bases and J by 2 bases, and 13 bases separated the two germline ends. The CDR3 protein is CASSRKGANTEAFF. The CDR3, as DNA: TGCGCCAGCAGTCGGAAAGGGGCCAACACTGAAGCTTTCTTT. Full variable domain (missing parts from reference TRBV5-1 and TRBJ1-1): KAGVTQTPRYLIKTRGQQVTLSCSPISGHRSVSWYQQTPGQGLQFLFEYFSETQRNKGNFPGRFSGRQFSNSRSEMNVSTLELGDSALYLCASSRKGANTEAFFGQGTRLTVV.

This chain uses TRBV9 with TRBJ1-5; maybe TRBD1 (6 bases). Trimming took 8 bases from V and 7 from J, leaving 19 bases between them. This CDR3 region has 14 residues. Germline V CDR1 and CDR2: SGDLS, YYNGEE. CDR3 DNA: TGTGCCAGTGGAATGACAGGCGCAGGGCAGCCCCAGCATTTT. Its protein is CASGMTGAGQPQHF.

This sequence joins TRBV11-2 and TRBJ1-2; a possible D gene is TRBD1 (5 bases). This CDR3 is built from 15 residues. V gave up 6 bases and J gave up 2 bases, with 16 bases separating them. Germline CDR1 SGHAT, CDR2 FQNNGV. The CDR3 sequence: CASSKGQAANYGYTF. The DNA for the CDR3 is TGTGCCAGCAGTAAGGGGCAGGCAGCAAACTATGGCTACACCTTC.

This clone was observed a single time. The chain uses TRBV21-1 and TRBJ2-3; TRBD2, the table's D call, lacks a check against the DNA. TRBV21-1 is shown as a pseudogene. The CDR3 covers 17 residues. As DNA, the CDR3 is TGTGCCAGCAGCCTAAAGGCGGGGGGCGAAGGGATAGATACGCAGTATTTT. This codes for CASSLKAGGEGIDTQYF.

The table lists this clone with a count of one. The rearrangement uses TRBV5-6 and TRBJ2-4, with D perhaps matching TRBD1 (5 bases). Germline V gene sequence: CDR1 SGHDT, CDR2 YYEEEE. V lost 0 bases and J lost 1, with 11 bases in between. CDR3 length: 16 amino acids. The CDR3 DNA reads TGTGCCAGCAGCTTGGACCCAGGGTGGGCCAAAAACATTCAGTACTTC. Translating it yields CASSLDPGWAKNIQYF. The variable domain in full, with the rest retrieved from reference TRBV5-6 and TRBJ2-4, is DAGVTQSPTHLIKTRGQQVTLRCSPKSGHDTVSWYQQALGQGPQFIFQYYEEEERQRGNFPDRFSGHQFPNYSSELNVNALLLGDSALYLCASSLDPGWAKNIQYFGAGTRLSVL.

This rearrangement joins TRBV7-9 to TRBJ1-4, with D unresolved. The CDR3 is made up of 14 amino acids. Trimming took 1 base from V and 0 from J, leaving 3 bases between them. CDR1 is SEHNR, CDR2 FQNEAQ, per germline (reference sequence). The CDR3 reads CASSLVSTNEKLFF. CDR3 DNA sequence: TGTGCCAGCAGCTTAGTCTCAACTAATGAAAAACTGTTTTTT.

The V gene is TRBV6-1, the J gene TRBJ2-3; 10 nucleotides match TRBD2. J lost 4 bases, V lost 4 bases, and 14 bases had no gene match. This CDR3 comprises 18 residues. Per the germline V gene, CDR1 is MNHNS and CDR2 is SASEGT. In nucleotides, the CDR3 is TGTGCCAGCAGTGGAAGCGGGAGGGCCGAGGTTAGCCCAGATACGCAGTATTTT. It is translated as CASSGSGRAEVSPDTQYF.